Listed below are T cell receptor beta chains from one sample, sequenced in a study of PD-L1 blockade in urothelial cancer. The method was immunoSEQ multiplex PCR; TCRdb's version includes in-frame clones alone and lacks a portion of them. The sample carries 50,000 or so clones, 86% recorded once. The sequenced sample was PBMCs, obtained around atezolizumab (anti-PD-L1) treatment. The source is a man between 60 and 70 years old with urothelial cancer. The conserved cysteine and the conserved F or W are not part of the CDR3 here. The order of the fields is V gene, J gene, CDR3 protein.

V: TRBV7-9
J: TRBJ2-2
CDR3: ASSPTGLNTGELF

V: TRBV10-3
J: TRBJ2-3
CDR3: AISDQGQVLDTQY

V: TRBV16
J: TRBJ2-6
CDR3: ASSQFVSSGANVLT

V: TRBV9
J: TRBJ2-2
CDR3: ASSLRDRGNTGELF

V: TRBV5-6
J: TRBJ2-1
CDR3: ASSLGGGHNEQF

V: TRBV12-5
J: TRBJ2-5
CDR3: ASGVTSGGARETQY

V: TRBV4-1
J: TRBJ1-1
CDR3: ASSLRTGVNTEAF

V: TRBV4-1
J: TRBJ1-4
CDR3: ASSQDLSFGTAGGKLF

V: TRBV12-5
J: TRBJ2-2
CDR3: ASGPGLAGSGELF

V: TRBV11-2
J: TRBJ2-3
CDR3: ASSPGQGADTQY

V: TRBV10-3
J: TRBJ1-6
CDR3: AISEGAGSPLH

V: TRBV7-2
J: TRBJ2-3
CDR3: ASSTPAEASDTQY

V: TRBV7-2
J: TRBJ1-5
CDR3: ASSRDRGNQPQH

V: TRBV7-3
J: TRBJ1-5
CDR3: ASSLTGNQPQH

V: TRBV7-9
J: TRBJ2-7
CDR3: ASSLAGANNYEQY

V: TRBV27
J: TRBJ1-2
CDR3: ASKTGGGYGYT

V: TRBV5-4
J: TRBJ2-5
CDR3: ASSWRSGGETQY

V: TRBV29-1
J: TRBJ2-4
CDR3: SVVRGNIQY

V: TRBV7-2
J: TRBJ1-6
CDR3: ASSPRSTENNSPLH

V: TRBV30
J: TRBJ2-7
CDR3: AWSTGGQYEQY

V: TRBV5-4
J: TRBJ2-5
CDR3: ASSLLVGSETQY

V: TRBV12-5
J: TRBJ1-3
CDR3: ASGSEPLSGNTIY

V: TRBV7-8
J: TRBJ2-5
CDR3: ASSPTGAWETQY

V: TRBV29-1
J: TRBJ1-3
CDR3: SVDKVEGASGNTIY

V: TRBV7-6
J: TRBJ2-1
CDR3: ASSPTGQIYNEQF

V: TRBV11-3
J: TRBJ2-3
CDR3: ASSPGGRADTQY

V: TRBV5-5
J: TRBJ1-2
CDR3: ASSLDGSRSYT

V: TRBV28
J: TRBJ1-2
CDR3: ASSLRTGRGNYGYT

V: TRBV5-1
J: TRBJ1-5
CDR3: ASSWGGDPNQPQH

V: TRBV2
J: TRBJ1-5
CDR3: ASSERLPSNQPQH

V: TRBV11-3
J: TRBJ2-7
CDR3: ASSLDLWSSSSYEQY

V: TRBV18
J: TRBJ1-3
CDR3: ASGDRRDTNTIY

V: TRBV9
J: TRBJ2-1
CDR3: ASSGLAGVGEQF

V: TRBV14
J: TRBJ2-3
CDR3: ASSQGRYTQY

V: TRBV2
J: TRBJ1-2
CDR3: ASSEAKGDYGYT

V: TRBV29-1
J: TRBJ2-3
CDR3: SVQRASGVADTQY

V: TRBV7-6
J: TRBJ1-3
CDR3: ASSLSDWSGNTIY

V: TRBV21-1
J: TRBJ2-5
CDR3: ASSFWTSGYQETQY

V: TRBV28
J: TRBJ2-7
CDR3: ASSTRPGGTYEQY

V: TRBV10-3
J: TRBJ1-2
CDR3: AISGGEDGYT

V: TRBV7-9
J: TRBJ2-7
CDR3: ASSASSPTSGGVEQY

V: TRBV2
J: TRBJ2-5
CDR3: ASSVRSTTQETQY

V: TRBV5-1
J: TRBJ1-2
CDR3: ASSDQQGAAGYT

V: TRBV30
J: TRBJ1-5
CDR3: AWSAPGTVFNQPQH

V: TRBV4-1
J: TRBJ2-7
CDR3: ASSQGPDSYEQY

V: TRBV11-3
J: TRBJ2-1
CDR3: ASSQVRQGQGQF

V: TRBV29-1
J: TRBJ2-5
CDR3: SAGGVETQY

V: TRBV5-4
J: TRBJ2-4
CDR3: ASSFGQGGNIQY

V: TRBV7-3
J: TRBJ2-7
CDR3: ASSLGGGKQY

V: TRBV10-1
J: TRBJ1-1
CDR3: ASRRDREGNTEAF

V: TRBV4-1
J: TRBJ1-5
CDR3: ASSQGGDRANQPQH

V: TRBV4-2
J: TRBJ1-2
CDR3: ASSPRETNYGYT

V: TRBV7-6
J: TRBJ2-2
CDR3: ASSPLTGGGSNTGELF

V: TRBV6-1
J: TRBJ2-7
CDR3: ASSGGWGH